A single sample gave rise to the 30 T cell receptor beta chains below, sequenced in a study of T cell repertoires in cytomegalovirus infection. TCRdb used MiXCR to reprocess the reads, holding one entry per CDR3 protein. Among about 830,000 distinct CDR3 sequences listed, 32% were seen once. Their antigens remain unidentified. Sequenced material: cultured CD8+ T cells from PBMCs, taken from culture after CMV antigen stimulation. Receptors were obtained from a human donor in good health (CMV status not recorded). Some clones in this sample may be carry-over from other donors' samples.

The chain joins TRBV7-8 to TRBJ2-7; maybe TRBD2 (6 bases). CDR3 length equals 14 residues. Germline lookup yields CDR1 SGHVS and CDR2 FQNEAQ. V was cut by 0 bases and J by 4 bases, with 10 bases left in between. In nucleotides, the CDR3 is TGTGCCAGCAGCTTAGCGCAGGCGGGATACGAGCAGTACGTC. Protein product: CASSLAQAGYEQYV.

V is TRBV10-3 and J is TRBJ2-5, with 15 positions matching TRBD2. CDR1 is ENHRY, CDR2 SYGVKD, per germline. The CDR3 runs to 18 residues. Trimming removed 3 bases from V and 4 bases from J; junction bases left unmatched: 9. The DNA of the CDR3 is TGTGCCATCAGTGACTGGGGACTAGCGGGGGGAGTAGGAGAGACCCAGTACTTC. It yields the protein CAISDWGLAGGVGETQYF.

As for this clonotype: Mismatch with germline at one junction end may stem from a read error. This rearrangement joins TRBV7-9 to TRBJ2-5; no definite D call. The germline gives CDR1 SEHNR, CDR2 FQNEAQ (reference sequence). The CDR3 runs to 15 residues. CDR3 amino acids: CANSLVPQAQETQYF. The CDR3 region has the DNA TGTGCCAACAGCTTAGTGCCGCAGGCCCAAGAGACCCAGTACTTC. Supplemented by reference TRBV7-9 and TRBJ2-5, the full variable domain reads DTGVSQNPRHKITKRGQNVTFRCDPISEHNRLYWYRQTLGQGPEFLTYFQNEAQLEKSRLLSDRFSAERPKGSFSTLEIQRTEQGDSAMYLCANSLVPQAQETQYFGPGTRLLVL.

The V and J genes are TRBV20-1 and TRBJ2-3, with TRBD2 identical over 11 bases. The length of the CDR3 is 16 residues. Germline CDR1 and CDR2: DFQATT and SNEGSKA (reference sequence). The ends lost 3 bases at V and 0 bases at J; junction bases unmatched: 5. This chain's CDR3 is CSASSSGGTSTDTQYF. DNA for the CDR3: TGCAGTGCTAGTTCTAGCGGGGGGACCAGCACAGATACGCAGTATTTT.

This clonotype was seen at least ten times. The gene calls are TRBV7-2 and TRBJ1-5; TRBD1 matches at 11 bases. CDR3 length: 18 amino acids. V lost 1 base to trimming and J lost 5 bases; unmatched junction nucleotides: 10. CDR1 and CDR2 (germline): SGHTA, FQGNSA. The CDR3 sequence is CASSLDPGDRGYHQPQHF. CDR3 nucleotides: TGTGCCAGCAGCTTAGACCCCGGGGACAGGGGGTACCATCAGCCCCAGCATTTT. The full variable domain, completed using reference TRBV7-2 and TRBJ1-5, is GAGVSQSPSNKVTEKGKDVELRCDPISGHTALYWYRQSLGQGLEFLIYFQGNSAPDKSGLPSDRFSAERTGGSVSTLTIQRTQQEDSAVYLCASSLDPGDRGYHQPQHFGDGTRLSIL.

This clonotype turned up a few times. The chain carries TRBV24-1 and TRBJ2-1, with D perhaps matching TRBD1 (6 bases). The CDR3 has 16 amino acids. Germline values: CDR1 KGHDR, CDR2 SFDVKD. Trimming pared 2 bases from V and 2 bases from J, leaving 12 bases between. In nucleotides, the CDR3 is TGTGCCACCAGTGATTCGGGACATACAACCTACAATGAGCAGTTCTTC. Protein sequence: CATSDSGHTTYNEQFF.

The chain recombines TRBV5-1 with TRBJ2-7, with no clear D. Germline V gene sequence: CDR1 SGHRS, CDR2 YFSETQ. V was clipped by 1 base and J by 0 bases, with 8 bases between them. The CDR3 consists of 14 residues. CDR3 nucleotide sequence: TGCGCCAGCAGCTTGTATAGAACCTCCTACGAGCAGTACTTC. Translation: CASSLYRTSYEQYF.

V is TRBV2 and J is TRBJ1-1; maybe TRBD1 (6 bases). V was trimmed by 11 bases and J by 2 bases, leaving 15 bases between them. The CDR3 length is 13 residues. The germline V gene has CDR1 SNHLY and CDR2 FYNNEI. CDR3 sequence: CAELGGVNTEAFF. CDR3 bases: TGTGCCGAATTAGGGGGGGTTAACACTGAAGCTTTCTTT.

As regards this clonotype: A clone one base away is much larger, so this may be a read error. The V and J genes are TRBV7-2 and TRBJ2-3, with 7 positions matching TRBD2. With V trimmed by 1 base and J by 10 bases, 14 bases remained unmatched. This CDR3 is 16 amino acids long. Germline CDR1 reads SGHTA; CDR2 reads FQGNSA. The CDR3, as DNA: TGTGCCAGCAGCTTAGAGGGAGTGGGGGGGAGGAGTGCGCAGTATTTT. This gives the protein CASSLEGVGGRSAQYF. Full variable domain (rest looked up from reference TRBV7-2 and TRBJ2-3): GAGVSQSPSNKVTEKGKDVELRCDPISGHTALYWYRQSLGQGLEFLIYFQGNSAPDKSGLPSDRFSAERTGGSVSTLTIQRTQQEDSAVYLCASSLEGVGGRSAQYFGPGTRLTVL.

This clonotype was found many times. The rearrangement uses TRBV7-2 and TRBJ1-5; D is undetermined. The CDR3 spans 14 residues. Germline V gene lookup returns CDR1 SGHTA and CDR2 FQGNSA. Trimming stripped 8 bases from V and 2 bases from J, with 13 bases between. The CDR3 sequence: CASEEVLGNQPQHF. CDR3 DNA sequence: TGTGCCAGCGAAGAGGTTCTGGGCAATCAGCCCCAGCATTTT. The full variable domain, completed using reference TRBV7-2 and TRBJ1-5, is GAGVSQSPSNKVTEKGKDVELRCDPISGHTALYWYRQSLGQGLEFLIYFQGNSAPDKSGLPSDRFSAERTGGSVSTLTIQRTQQEDSAVYLCASEEVLGNQPQHFGDGTRLSIL.

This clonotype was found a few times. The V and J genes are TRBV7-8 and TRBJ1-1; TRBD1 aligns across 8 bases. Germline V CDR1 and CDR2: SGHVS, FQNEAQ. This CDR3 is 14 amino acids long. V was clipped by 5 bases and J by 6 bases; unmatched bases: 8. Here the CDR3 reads CASSTRTGLAEAFF. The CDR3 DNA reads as TGTGCCAGCAGCACCAGGACAGGGCTGGCTGAAGCTTTCTTT.

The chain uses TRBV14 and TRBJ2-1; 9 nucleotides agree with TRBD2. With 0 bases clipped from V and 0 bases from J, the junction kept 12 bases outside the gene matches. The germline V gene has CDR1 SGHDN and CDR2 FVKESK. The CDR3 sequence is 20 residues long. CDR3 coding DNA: TGTGCCAGCAGCCAAGAAAGGGAGACTAGCGGACTGAGCTCCTACAATGAGCAGTTCTTC. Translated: CASSQERETSGLSSYNEQFF. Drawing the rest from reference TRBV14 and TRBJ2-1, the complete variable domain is EAGVTQFPSHSVIEKGQTVTLRCDPISGHDNLYWYRRVMGKEIKFLLHFVKESKQDESGMPNNRFLAERTGGTYSTLKVQPAELEDSGVYFCASSQERETSGLSSYNEQFFGPGTRLTVL.

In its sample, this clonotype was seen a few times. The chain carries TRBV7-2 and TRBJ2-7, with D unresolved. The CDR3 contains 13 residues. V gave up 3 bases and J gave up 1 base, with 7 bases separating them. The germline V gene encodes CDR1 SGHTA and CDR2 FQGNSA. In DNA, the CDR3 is TGTGCCAGCAGCTTTGGCAGGTCCTACGAGCAGTACGTC. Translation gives CASSFGRSYEQYV.

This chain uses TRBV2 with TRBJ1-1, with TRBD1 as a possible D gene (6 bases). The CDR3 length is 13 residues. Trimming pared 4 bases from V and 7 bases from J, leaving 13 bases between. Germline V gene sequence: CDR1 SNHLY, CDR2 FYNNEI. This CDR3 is CASSGGAGNEAFF. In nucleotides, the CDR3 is TGTGCCAGCAGTGGGGGGGCAGGGAATGAAGCTTTCTTT.

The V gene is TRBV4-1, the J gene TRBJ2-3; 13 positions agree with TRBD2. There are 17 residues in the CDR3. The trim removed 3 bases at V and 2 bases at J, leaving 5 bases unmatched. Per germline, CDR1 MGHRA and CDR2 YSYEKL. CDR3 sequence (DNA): TGCGCCAGCAGCCAGCCGGGACTAGCGGGGTACACAGATACGCAGTATTTT. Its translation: CASSQPGLAGYTDTQYF.

The CDR3 region has the DNA TGTGCCAGCAGCTTGGGACGGTTGAGGACTAAAGCTTTCTTT. The encoded protein is CASSLGRLRTKAFF. The gene calls are TRBV5-6 and TRBJ1-1; D is uncertain. V lost 0 bases, J lost 9 bases, and 15 bases lay in between. This CDR3 has 14 amino acids. Germline loops: CDR1 SGHDT, CDR2 YYEEEE.

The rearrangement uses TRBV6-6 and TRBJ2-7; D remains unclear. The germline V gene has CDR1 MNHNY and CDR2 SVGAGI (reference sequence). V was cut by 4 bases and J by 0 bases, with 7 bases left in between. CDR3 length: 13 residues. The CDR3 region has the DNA TGTGCCAGCAGTTCTACAGCCTCCTACGAGCAGTACTTC. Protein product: CASSSTASYEQYF.

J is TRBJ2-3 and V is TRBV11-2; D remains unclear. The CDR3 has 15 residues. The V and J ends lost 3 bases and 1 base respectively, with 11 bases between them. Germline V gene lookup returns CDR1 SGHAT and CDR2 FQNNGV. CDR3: CASSFGPSGTDTQYF. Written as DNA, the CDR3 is TGTGCCAGCAGCTTCGGCCCCAGTGGCACAGATACGCAGTATTTT. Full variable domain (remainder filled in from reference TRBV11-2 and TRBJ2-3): EAGVAQSPRYKIIEKRQSVAFWCNPISGHATLYWYQQILGQGPKLLIQFQNNGVVDDSQLPKDRFSAERLKGVDSTLKIQPAKLEDSAVYLCASSFGPSGTDTQYFGPGTRLTVL.

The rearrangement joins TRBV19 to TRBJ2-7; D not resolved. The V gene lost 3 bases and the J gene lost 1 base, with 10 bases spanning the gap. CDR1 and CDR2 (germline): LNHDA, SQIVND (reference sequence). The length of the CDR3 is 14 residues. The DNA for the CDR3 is TGTGCCAGTAGTATGGGCAGCGCGTCCTACGAGCAGTACTTC. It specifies CASSMGSASYEQYF.

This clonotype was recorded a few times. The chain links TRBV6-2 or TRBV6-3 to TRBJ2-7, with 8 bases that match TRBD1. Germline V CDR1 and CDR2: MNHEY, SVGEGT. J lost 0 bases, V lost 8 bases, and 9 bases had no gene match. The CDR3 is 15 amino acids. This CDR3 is CASSSQGDFSYEQYF. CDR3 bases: TGTGCCAGCTCCTCACAGGGGGACTTCTCCTACGAGCAGTACTTC.

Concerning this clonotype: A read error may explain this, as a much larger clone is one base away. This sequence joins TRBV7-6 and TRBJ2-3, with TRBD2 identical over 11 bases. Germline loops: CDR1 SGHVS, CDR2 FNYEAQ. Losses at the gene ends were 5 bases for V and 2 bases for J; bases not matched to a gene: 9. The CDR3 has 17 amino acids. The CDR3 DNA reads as TGTGCCAGCAGCACTTCCGCTAGCGGGGGGCTCACAGATACGCAGTATTTT. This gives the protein CASSTSASGGLTDTQYF.

CDR3: CASSQGVRDNEQFF. The CDR3 DNA sequence: TGCGCCAGCAGCCAAGGGGTCAGGGACAATGAGCAGTTCTTC. This rearrangement joins TRBV4-3 to TRBJ2-1, with D possibly matching TRBD1 (5 bases). CDR3 length: 14 amino acids. V was trimmed by 1 base and J by 5 bases, leaving 9 bases between them. CDR1 is LGHNA and CDR2 is YSLEER in the germline V gene.

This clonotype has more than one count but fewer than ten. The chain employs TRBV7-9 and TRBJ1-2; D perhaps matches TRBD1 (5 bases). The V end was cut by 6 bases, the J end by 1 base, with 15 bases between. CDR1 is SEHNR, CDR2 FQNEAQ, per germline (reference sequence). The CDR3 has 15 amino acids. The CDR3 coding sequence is TGTGCCAGCAGTTCTGACAGCTCTTTTAACTATGGCTACACCTTC. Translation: CASSSDSSFNYGYTF.

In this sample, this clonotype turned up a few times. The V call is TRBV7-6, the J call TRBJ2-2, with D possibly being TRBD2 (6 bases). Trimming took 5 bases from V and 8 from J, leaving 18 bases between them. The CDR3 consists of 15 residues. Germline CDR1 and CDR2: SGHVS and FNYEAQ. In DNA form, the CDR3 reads TGTGCCAGCAGCCTACGCCCCCCGGGACTGGGGGAGCTGTTTTTT. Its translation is CASSLRPPGLGELFF.

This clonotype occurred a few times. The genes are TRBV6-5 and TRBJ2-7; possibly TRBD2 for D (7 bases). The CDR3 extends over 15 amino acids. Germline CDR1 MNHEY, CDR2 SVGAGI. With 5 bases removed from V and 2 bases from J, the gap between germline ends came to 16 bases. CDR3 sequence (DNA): TGTGCCAGCAGTCACCAGGGGAGGGGGACCTACGAGCAGTACTTC. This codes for CASSHQGRGTYEQYF.

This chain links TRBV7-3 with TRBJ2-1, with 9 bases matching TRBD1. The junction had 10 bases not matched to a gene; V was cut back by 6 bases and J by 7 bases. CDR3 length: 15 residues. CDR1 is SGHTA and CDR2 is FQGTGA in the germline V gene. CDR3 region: CASSFVPGQGNEQFF. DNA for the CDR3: TGTGCCAGCAGTTTCGTCCCGGGACAGGGAAATGAGCAGTTCTTC.

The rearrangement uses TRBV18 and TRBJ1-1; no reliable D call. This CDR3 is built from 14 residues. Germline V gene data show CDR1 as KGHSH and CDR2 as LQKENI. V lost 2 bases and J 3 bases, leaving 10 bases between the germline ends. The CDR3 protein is CASSPTTPHTEAFF. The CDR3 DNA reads TGTGCCAGCTCACCAACGACTCCTCACACTGAAGCTTTCTTT.

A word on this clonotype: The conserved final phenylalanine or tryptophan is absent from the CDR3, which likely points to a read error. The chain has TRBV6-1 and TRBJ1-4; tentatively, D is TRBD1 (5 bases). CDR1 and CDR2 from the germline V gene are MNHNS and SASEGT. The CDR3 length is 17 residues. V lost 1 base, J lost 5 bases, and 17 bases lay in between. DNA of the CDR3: TGTGCCAGCAGTGAAGGCCCCCCCGGGACGGTAAATGAAAAACTGTTTTCT. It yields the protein CASSEGPPGTVNEKLFS.

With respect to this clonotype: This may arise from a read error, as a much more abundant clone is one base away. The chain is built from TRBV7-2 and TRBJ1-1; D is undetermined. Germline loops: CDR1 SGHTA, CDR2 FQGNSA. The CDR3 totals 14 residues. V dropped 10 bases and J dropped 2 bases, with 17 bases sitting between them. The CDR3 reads CANRLGGLNTEAFF. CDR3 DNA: TGTGCCAACAGACTTGGCGGCCTTAACACTGAAGCTTTCTTT.

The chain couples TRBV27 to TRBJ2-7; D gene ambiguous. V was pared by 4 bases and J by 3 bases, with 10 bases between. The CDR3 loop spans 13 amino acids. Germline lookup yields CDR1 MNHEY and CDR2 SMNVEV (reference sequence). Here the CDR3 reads CASSSDLSYEQYF. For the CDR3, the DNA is TGTGCCAGCAGTTCGGATCTCAGCTACGAGCAGTACTTC.